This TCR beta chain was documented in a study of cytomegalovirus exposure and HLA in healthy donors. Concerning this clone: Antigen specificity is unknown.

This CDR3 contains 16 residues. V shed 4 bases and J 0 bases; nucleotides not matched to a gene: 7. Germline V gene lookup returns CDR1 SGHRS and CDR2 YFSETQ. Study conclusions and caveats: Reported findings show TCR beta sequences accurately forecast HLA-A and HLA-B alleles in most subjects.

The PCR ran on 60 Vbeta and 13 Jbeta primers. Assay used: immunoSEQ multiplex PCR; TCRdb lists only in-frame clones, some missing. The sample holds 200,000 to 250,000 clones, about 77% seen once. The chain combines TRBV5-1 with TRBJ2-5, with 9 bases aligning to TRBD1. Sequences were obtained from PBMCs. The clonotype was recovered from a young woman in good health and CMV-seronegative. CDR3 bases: TGCGCCAGCAGCAAGGGGACAGGGACCAACCAAGAGACCCAGTACTTC. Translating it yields CASSKGTGTNQETQYF. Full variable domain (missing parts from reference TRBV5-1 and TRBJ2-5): KAGVTQTPRYLIKTRGQQVTLSCSPISGHRSVSWYQQTPGQGLQFLFEYFSETQRNKGNFPGRFSGRQFSNSRSEMNVSTLELGDSALYLCASSKGTGTNQETQYFGPGTRLLVL.